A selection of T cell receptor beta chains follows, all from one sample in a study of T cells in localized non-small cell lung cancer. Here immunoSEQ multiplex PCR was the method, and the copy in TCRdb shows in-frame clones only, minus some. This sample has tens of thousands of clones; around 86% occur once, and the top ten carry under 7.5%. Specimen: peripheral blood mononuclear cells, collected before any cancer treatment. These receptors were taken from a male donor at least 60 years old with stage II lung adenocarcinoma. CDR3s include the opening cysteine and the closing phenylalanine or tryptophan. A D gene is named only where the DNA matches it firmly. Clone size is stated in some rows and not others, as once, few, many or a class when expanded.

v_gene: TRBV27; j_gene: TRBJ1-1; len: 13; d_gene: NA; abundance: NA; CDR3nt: TGTGCCAGCAGCCTGACACTGAACACTGAAGCTTTCTTT; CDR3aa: CASSLTLNTEAFF
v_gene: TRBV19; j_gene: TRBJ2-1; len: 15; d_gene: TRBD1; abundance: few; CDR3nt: TGTGCCAGTACTCCGGACAGGGGTAGGTACAATGAGCAGTTCTTC; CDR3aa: CASTPDRGRYNEQFF
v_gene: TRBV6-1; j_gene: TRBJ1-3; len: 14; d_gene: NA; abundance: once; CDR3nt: TGTGCCAGCAACCAGCCAAATTCTGGAAACACCATATATTTT; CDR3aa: CASNQPNSGNTIYF
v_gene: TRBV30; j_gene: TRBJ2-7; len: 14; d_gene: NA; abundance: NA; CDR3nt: TGTGCCTGGAGTGCCGCTCCCGCCTCGCGAGAGCAGTACTTC; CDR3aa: CAWSAAPASREQYF
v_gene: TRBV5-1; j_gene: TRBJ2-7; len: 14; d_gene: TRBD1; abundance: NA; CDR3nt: TGCGCCAGCAAAATACAGGGGGCAACCTACGAGCAGTACTTC; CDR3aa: CASKIQGATYEQYF
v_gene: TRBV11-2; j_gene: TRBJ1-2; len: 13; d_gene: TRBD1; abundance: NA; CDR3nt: TGTGCCAGCAGCTTAGGAGGGGGCGGTCGCTACACCTTC; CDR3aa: CASSLGGGGRYTF
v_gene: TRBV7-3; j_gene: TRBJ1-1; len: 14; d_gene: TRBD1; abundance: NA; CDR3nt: TGTGCCAGCAGCTTAACGGGACAGGGGCCGAAAGCTTTCTTT; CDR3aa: CASSLTGQGPKAFF
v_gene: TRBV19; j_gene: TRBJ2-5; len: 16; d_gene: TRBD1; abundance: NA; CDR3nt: TGTGCCAGTCGAAATCGGGGACAGGGGCTCCAAGAGACCCAGTACTTC; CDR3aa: CASRNRGQGLQETQYF
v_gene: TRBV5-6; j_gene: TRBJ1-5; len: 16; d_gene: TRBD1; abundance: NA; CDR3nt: TGTGCCAGCAGCCATGGAGGGGGCGGATGGAATCAGCCCCAGCATTTT; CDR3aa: CASSHGGGGWNQPQHF
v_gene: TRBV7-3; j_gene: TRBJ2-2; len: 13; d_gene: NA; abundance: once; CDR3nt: TGTGCCAGCAGCCCCGGGATCACCGGGGAGCTGTTTTTT; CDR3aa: CASSPGITGELFF
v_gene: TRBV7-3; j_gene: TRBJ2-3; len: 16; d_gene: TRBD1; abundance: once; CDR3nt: TGTGCCAGCAGGGTCCGCGCGACAGGGAGCACAGATACGCAGTATTTT; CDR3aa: CASRVRATGSTDTQYF
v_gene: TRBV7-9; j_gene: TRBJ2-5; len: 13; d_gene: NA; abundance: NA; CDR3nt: TGTGCCAGCAGCCGCACCCCCGGGGAGACCCAGTACTTC; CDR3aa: CASSRTPGETQYF
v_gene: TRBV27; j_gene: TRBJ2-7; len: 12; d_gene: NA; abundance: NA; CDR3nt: TGTGCCAGCAGTTTGAACCGGGGCGAGCAGTACTTC; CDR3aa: CASSLNRGEQYF
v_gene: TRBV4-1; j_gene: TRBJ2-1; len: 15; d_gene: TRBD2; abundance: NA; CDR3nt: TGCGCCAGCAGCCCCGGGAGCGGGAGGAACAATGAGCAGTTCTTC; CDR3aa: CASSPGSGRNNEQFF
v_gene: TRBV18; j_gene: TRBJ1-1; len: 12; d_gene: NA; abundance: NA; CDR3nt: TGTGCCAGCTCAGCGGTTAACACTGAAGCTTTCTTT; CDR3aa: CASSAVNTEAFF
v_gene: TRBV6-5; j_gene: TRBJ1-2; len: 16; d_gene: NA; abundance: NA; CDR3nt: TGTGCCAGCAGTTACTCGTGGAAAGGAGCCAACTATGGCTACACCTTC; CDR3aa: CASSYSWKGANYGYTF